These T cell receptor beta chains were read from a single sample in a study of blood T cell repertoires in COVID-19. TCRdb's table, derived via immunoSEQ multiplex PCR, lists solely in-frame clones and lacks some. The table shows around 45,000 clones, with roughly 90% occurring only once. Input material: peripheral blood. The receptors shown here come from an elderly man with acute or convalescent COVID-19. Each CDR3 is given with its conserved first and last residue. D genes are given only for firm matches. Clone size is stated in some rows and not others, as once, few, many or a class when expanded.

j_call v_call clone_size d_call cdr3_aa cdr3_nt
TRBJ2-3 TRBV13 few . CASTPLYGVRGGTDTQYF TGTGCCAGCACCCCACTCTACGGTGTCAGGGGCGGCACAGATACGCAGTATTTT
TRBJ2-5 TRBV15 . TRBD1 CATSRKRTGQETQYF TGTGCCACCAGCAGGAAACGGACAGGGCAAGAGACCCAGTACTTC
TRBJ2-2 TRBV5-1 . . CASSLDSPTGELFF TGCGCCAGCAGCTTGGACAGTCCCACCGGGGAGCTGTTTTTT
TRBJ2-3 TRBV7-9 . TRBD1 CASSGTGSTDTQYF TGTGCCAGCAGCGGGACAGGGAGCACAGATACGCAGTATTTT
TRBJ1-2 TRBV20-1 . . CSPLYGYTF TGCAGTCCCCTCTATGGCTACACCTTC
TRBJ1-1 TRBV2 once TRBD1 CASSRDRGTEAFF TGTGCCAGCAGTCGGGACAGGGGGACTGAAGCTTTCTTT
TRBJ2-7 TRBV19 . TRBD1 CASSIGRGLYEQYF TGTGCCAGTAGTATTGGCAGGGGGCTATACGAGCAGTACTTC
TRBJ1-2 TRBV29-1 once TRBD1 CSVDRQGAGGYTF TGCAGCGTTGATAGACAGGGGGCGGGTGGCTACACCTTC
TRBJ1-1 TRBV19 . . CASKFIGGGTEAEAFF TGTGCCAGTAAATTTATTGGTGGAGGGACGGAGGCTGAAGCTTTCTTT
TRBJ2-2 TRBV6-5 . . CASIRTRDTGELFF TGTGCCAGCATAAGGACAAGGGACACCGGGGAGCTGTTTTTT
TRBJ1-1 TRBV11-3 . . CASSLRGFTEAFF TGTGCCAGCAGCTTAAGGGGGTTCACTGAAGCTTTCTTT
TRBJ1-6 TRBV27 . TRBD1 CASSPSRTGLYNSPLHF TGTGCCAGCAGTCCTTCCCGGACAGGCCTCTATAATTCACCCCTCCACTTT
TRBJ1-1 TRBV5-1 . . CASSPLLNTEAFF TGCGCCAGCAGCCCACTACTGAACACTGAAGCTTTCTTT
TRBJ1-2 TRBV14 . . CASSQERHKGYTF TGTGCCAGCAGCCAAGAAAGACATAAAGGCTACACCTTC
TRBJ2-6 TRBV5-1 . . CASSLARLSGANVLTF TGCGCCAGCAGCTTGGCTAGACTCTCTGGGGCCAACGTCCTGACTTTC
TRBJ2-1 TRBV25-1 . . CASAGYNEQFF TGTGCCAGCGCAGGGTATAATGAGCAGTTCTTC
TRBJ1-5 TRBV6-5 . TRBD1 CASGTEDNQPQHF TGTGCCAGTGGGACAGAAGACAATCAGCCCCAGCATTTT
TRBJ1-3 TRBV21-1 . . CASSKRGAVSGNTIYF TGTGCCAGCAGCAAACGGGGGGCAGTCTCTGGAAACACCATATATTTT
TRBJ1-1 TRBV15 once . CATSRLPRGEGTEAFF TGTGCCACCAGCAGACTACCGAGGGGGGAGGGCACTGAAGCTTTCTTT